The 30 T cell receptor beta chains below come from one sample, sequenced in a study of T cells in localized non-small cell lung cancer. TCRdb's table, derived via immunoSEQ multiplex PCR, lists solely in-frame clones and lacks some. The sample records roughly 53,000 clones, 75% to 90% being singletons. Sequenced here: peripheral blood mononuclear cells, sampled before any cancer treatment. The receptors shown here come from a man aged 40 to 69 with stage III lung adenocarcinoma.

The chain couples TRBV7-2 to TRBJ1-6; D is undetermined. The CDR3 contains 19 residues. Trimming pared 1 base from V and 0 bases from J, leaving 16 bases between. Looked up from germline, CDR1 is SGHTA and CDR2 is FQGNSA. The CDR3 sequence: CASSLGDTVRSSYNSPLHF. The CDR3 DNA reads as TGTGCCAGCAGCTTAGGAGATACGGTCAGGAGCTCCTATAATTCACCCCTCCACTTT.

The V call is TRBV6-5, the J call TRBJ2-2; 7 bases agree with TRBD1. The V gene end was trimmed by 2 bases and the J gene end by 2 bases; junction bases not matched to a gene: 2. Germline V lookup: CDR1 MNHEY, CDR2 SVGAGI. This CDR3 spans 15 amino acids. The CDR3 nucleotides are TGTGCCAGCAGTTACCGACAGGGAAACACCGGGGAGCTGTTTTTT. Translation: CASSYRQGNTGELFF.

The chain links TRBV2 to TRBJ1-2; 7 nucleotides align to TRBD1. The CDR3 is made up of 14 amino acids. J lost 4 bases, V lost 5 bases, and 7 bases had no gene match. Germline lookup yields CDR1 SNHLY and CDR2 FYNNEI. The CDR3 nucleotides are TGTGCCAGCAGTATACAGGGGAACCGCTATGGCTACACCTTC. Translating it yields CASSIQGNRYGYTF. Complete variable domain (other parts from reference TRBV2 and TRBJ1-2): EPEVTQTPSHQVTQMGQEVILRCVPISNHLYFYWYRQILGQKVEFLVSFYNNEISEKSEIFDDQFSVERPDGSNFTLKIRSTKLEDSAMYFCASSIQGNRYGYTFGSGTRLTVV.

The V call is TRBV19, the J call TRBJ2-7, with 7 bases aligning to TRBD1. The V segment lost 3 bases and the J segment 4 bases; nucleotides outside the gene matches: 6. Germline assignment: CDR1 LNHDA and CDR2 SQIVND (reference sequence). The CDR3 runs 14 residues. The DNA of the CDR3 is TGTGCCAGTAGTATGGGCAGGGGGTGGTACGAGCAGTACTTC. Translated: CASSMGRGWYEQYF.

J is TRBJ1-5 and V is TRBV2; TRBD1 is a possible D gene (6 bases). The CDR3 is 13 residues long. CDR1 and CDR2 from the germline V gene are SNHLY and FYNNEI. V was cut by 7 bases and J by 6 bases, with 13 bases left in between. The CDR3 bases are TGTGCCAGCAAGGAACAGGGCAGTCAGCCCCAGCATTTT. Translation: CASKEQGSQPQHF.

This clone was seen just once. V usage is TRBV4-1 and J usage is TRBJ1-2, with D hard to call. The CDR3 loop spans 14 amino acids. The V and J ends lost 0 bases and 4 bases respectively, with 9 bases between them. Germline loops: CDR1 MGHRA, CDR2 YSYEKL. CDR3 residues: CASSQDAAFYGYTF. The CDR3 bases are TGCGCCAGCAGCCAAGACGCAGCCTTCTATGGCTACACCTTC.

The chain is built from TRBV4-1 and TRBJ2-5; D is unresolved. The CDR3 sequence is 13 residues long. Per the germline V gene, CDR1 is MGHRA and CDR2 is YSYEKL. V was pared by 6 bases and J by 3 bases, with 11 bases between. CDR3 coding DNA: TGCGCCAGCAGTCCATCCCCAGAAGAGACCCAGTACTTC. Amino acids: CASSPSPEETQYF.

The chain joins TRBV7-2 to TRBJ1-4; D is uncertain. The germline V and J ends were trimmed by 5 bases and 0 bases, with 10 bases remaining between them. Per germline, CDR1 SGHTA and CDR2 FQGNSA. The CDR3 is made up of 15 amino acids. As DNA, the CDR3 is TGTGCCAGCAGCCCTCCGGGTGCAACTAATGAAAAACTGTTTTTT. Its protein product is CASSPPGATNEKLFF.

This clone came up a few times. The J gene is TRBJ2-1, the V gene TRBV25-1; TRBD2 is a possible D gene (6 bases). Germline V gene data show CDR1 as MGHDK and CDR2 as SYGVNS. The ends were cut back, 3 bases at V and 5 bases at J, with 14 bases in the middle. There are 15 residues in the CDR3. The CDR3 coding sequence is TGTGCCAGCAGTGACTTAGCGGAGTATAACAATGAGCAGTTCTTC. Amino acid sequence: CASSDLAEYNNEQFF.

The V gene is TRBV11-2, the J gene TRBJ2-3, with D possibly TRBD2 on 5 matching bases. Trimming removed 5 bases from V and 2 bases from J, with 14 bases in between. This CDR3 contains 15 residues. CDR1 is SGHAT, CDR2 FQNNGV, per germline. DNA of the CDR3: TGTGCCAGCAGCCCCGAGCGGAACCCCACAGATACGCAGTATTTT. Translation: CASSPERNPTDTQYF.

The chain employs TRBV29-1 and TRBJ2-3; no firm D call. V shed 1 base and J shed 2 bases, with 10 bases lying between them. Germline CDR1 SQVTM, CDR2 ANQGSEA. The CDR3 has 14 residues. The CDR3 loop is CSVEVPVLTDTQYF. CDR3 nucleotide sequence: TGCAGCGTTGAAGTCCCGGTCCTCACAGATACGCAGTATTTT.

This clone has only a few counts. At the DNA level, this CDR3 is encoded by other sequences in the same sample as well. The chain combines TRBV7-7 with TRBJ2-7, with 9 bases that match TRBD1. The CDR3 extends over 15 amino acids. V lost 3 bases, J lost 2 bases, and 5 bases stayed unmatched. Germline assignment: CDR1 SSHAT and CDR2 FNYEAQ (reference sequence). The DNA for the CDR3 is TGTGCCAGCAGCTTGGGACAGGGACCGACCTACGAGCAGTACTTC. Its translation: CASSLGQGPTYEQYF.

The rearrangement uses TRBV7-3 and TRBJ2-1; TRBD2 matches at 9 bases. Losses at the gene ends were 5 bases for V and 5 bases for J; bases not matched to a gene: 10. Germline V gene data show CDR1 as SGHTA and CDR2 as FQGTGA. This CDR3 has 16 residues. The CDR3 region has the DNA TGTGCCAGCAGCCCAGAGGGACTAGCTGTTAACAATGAGCAGTTCTTC. Translating gives CASSPEGLAVNNEQFF.

The chain has TRBV6-5 and TRBJ1-5; D unclear. Trimming removed 5 bases from V and 0 bases from J, with 5 bases in between. Germline CDR1 MNHEY, CDR2 SVGAGI. The CDR3 consists of 13 residues. CDR3 DNA sequence: TGTGCCAGCAGTACACATAGCAATCAGCCCCAGCATTTT. It encodes CASSTHSNQPQHF.

The rearrangement links TRBV19 to TRBJ2-7, with TRBD2 matching over 8 bases. Germline CDR1 reads LNHDA; CDR2 reads SQIVND (reference sequence). There are 16 residues in the CDR3. The V gene end was trimmed by 3 bases and the J gene end by 0 bases; junction bases not matched to a gene: 7. The CDR3, as DNA: TGTGCCAGTAGTATGGCCGAGCGGGGGAGCTCCTACGAGCAGTACTTC. Amino acids: CASSMAERGSSYEQYF.

This clone occurred a few times. The CDR3 DNA reads TGTGCCAGCAGCTTAACAGGGGACAACACTGAAGCTTTCTTT. Amino acid sequence: CASSLTGDNTEAFF. The chain combines TRBV7-9 with TRBJ1-1; 7 nucleotides align to TRBD1. CDR3 length equals 14 residues. From germline, CDR1 is SEHNR and CDR2 FQNEAQ (reference sequence). V trimming: 2 bases; J trimming: 2 bases; junction bases outside the gene matches: 2.

CDR3 bases: TGTGCCAGCAGTCCGACCTCAGGGCATACGCAGTATTTT. It encodes CASSPTSGHTQYF. The rearrangement links TRBV6-5 to TRBJ2-3, with a weak D call TRBD1 (5 bases). The germline V gene has CDR1 MNHEY and CDR2 SVGAGI. The germline V and J ends were trimmed by 5 bases and 7 bases, with 13 bases remaining between them. This CDR3 comprises 13 residues.

This clone was seen a single time. The chain recombines TRBV7-9 with TRBJ1-2, with 7 bases aligning to TRBD1. From germline, CDR1 is SEHNR and CDR2 FQNEAQ (reference sequence). The CDR3 has 14 residues. V shed 5 bases, J shed 4 bases, and the junction held 7 bases outside the gene matches. This CDR3 reads CASSRLDRVYGYTF. The CDR3 DNA sequence: TGTGCCAGCAGCCGTCTTGACAGGGTCTATGGCTACACCTTC.

The CDR3 region has the DNA TGTGCCAGCAGTAAGGACAGATACGAGCAGTACTTC. It encodes CASSKDRYEQYF. This chain connects TRBV2 to TRBJ2-7; weak D call: TRBD1 (6 bases). The CDR3 contains 12 residues. Trimming removed 5 bases at V and 4 bases at J, with 9 bases between. CDR1 is SNHLY and CDR2 is FYNNEI in the germline V gene.

The CDR3, as DNA: TGCGCCAGCAGTGAGAGTGGGTTGGACACTGAAGCTTTCTTT. Protein: CASSESGLDTEAFF. This rearrangement joins TRBV10-2 to TRBJ1-1; D is uncertain. The length of the CDR3 is 14 residues. Germline loops: CDR1 WSHSY, CDR2 SAAADI. V lost 2 bases, J lost 3 bases, and 10 bases lay in between.

The CDR3 bases are TGTGCCAGCTCACCGGGAGATGGAGAGACCCAGTACTTC. This sequence encodes CASSPGDGETQYF. The J gene is TRBJ2-5, the V gene TRBV18; the D gene is possibly TRBD2 (5 bases). Trimming cost V 3 bases and J 4 bases, with 9 bases left between them. Germline V gene lookup returns CDR1 KGHSH and CDR2 LQKENI. The CDR3 runs to 13 residues.

This chain uses TRBV7-2 with TRBJ1-5, with 8 bases that match TRBD1. The CDR3 totals 16 residues. Germline CDR1 reads SGHTA; CDR2 reads FQGNSA. V lost 1 base to trimming and J lost 4 bases; unmatched junction nucleotides: 6. The CDR3: CASSLGGDRRNQPQHF. CDR3 sequence (DNA): TGTGCCAGCAGCTTAGGGGGGGACAGGCGGAATCAGCCCCAGCATTTT.

J is TRBJ1-2 and V is TRBV4-3, with 7 bases fitting TRBD1. Germline CDR1 is LGHNA and CDR2 is YSLEER. This CDR3 has 13 residues. V was clipped by 3 bases and J by 6 bases; unmatched bases: 4. The CDR3 loop is CASSHMDRNGYTF. The DNA for the CDR3 is TGCGCCAGCAGCCATATGGACAGGAATGGCTACACCTTC.

This chain joins TRBV15 and TRBJ2-1; 11 nucleotides line up with TRBD2. V dropped 0 bases and J dropped 4; count of bases not matched to a gene: 2. CDR1 is LNHNV, CDR2 YYDKDF, per germline (reference sequence). This CDR3 is built from 16 residues. The CDR3 loop is CATSRDGTSGYNEQFF. As DNA, the CDR3 is TGTGCCACCAGCAGAGATGGGACTAGCGGATACAATGAGCAGTTCTTC.

This chain connects TRBV6-5 to TRBJ2-7; unclear D gene. V lost 5 bases to trimming and J lost 1 base, with 9 bases between them. This CDR3 is built from 13 residues. The V gene's germline CDR1 is MNHEY and CDR2 SVGAGI. The CDR3 DNA reads as TGTGCCAGCAGTAGAACAGAGTCCTACGAGCAGTACTTC. Protein sequence: CASSRTESYEQYF.

This clone was seen only once. The chain has TRBV1 and TRBJ2-7; TRBD2 reflects the table's D call only, with no check against the DNA. TRBV1 is recorded as a pseudogene. The CDR3 sequence is 18 residues long. The DNA for the CDR3 is TGCACCAGCAGCCAATTACTCACTGGATCGGGGGGCCTTTACGAGCAGTACTTC. It codes for CTSSQLLTGSGGLYEQYF.

The chain couples TRBV2 to TRBJ2-5, with a possible D match to TRBD1 (5 bases). The germline V and J ends were trimmed by 2 bases and 3 bases, with 10 bases remaining between them. The V gene's germline CDR1 is SNHLY and CDR2 FYNNEI. The CDR3 is made up of 14 amino acids. The CDR3 nucleotides are TGTGCCAGCAGTGAACTTGCCAGGGAAGAGACCCAGTACTTC. It specifies CASSELAREETQYF.

The gene calls are TRBV25-1 and TRBJ2-3; a possible D gene is TRBD2 (7 bases). CDR3 length equals 15 residues. V lost 1 base and J lost 4, with 12 bases in between. Germline V gene lookup returns CDR1 MGHDK and CDR2 SYGVNS. The CDR3 loop reads CASSESGGLADTQYF. The CDR3 nucleotides are TGTGCCAGCAGTGAATCCGGGGGGCTGGCAGATACGCAGTATTTT.

This clone was recorded only once. V and J are TRBV6-5 and TRBJ1-1; D is undetermined. V was clipped by 8 bases and J by 1 base, with 17 bases between them. Germline CDR1 reads MNHEY; CDR2 reads SVGAGI. The CDR3 runs to 15 residues. CDR3 DNA: TGTGCCAGCTCTGATCGGGTGGGGTCGAACACTGAAGCTTTCTTT. This gives the protein CASSDRVGSNTEAFF.

The genes are TRBV7-6 and TRBJ2-3; 9 bases agree with TRBD2. Germline lookup yields CDR1 SGHVS and CDR2 FNYEAQ. J lost 4 bases, V lost 4 bases, and 6 bases had no gene match. CDR3 length: 15 residues. This CDR3 reads CASSSPGLAADTQYF. For the CDR3, the DNA is TGTGCCAGCAGCTCCCCGGGACTAGCAGCAGATACGCAGTATTTT.